One and the same sample provided the 23 T cell receptor beta chains below, sequenced in a study of blood T cell repertoires in COVID-19. The repertoire was sequenced with immunoSEQ multiplex PCR; TCRdb's copy has only in-frame clones and lacks some. The data contain 100,000 to 150,000 clones, around 76% of them singletons. The sample taken for sequencing was peripheral blood. The receptors originated from a man in his sixties with acute or convalescent COVID-19.

This chain joins TRBV4-2 and TRBJ2-2; 8 bases are a match to TRBD2. This CDR3 is 16 amino acids long. Germline CDR1 is LGHNA and CDR2 is YNFKEQ. The ends lost 5 bases at V and 4 bases at J; junction bases unmatched: 9. This CDR3 reads CASSVPGGPGTGELFF. The CDR3 DNA reads TGTGCCAGCAGCGTGCCGGGGGGGCCGGGCACCGGGGAGCTGTTTTTT.

The chain carries TRBV9 and TRBJ2-3, with a possible D match to TRBD2 (7 bases). CDR1 and CDR2 from the germline V gene are SGDLS and YYNGEE. CDR3 length equals 15 residues. Trimming cost V 2 bases and J 2 bases, with 12 bases left between them. The CDR3 is CASSVRGADTDTQYF. CDR3 nucleotide sequence: TGTGCCAGCAGCGTTCGGGGGGCCGACACAGATACGCAGTATTTT.

The chain couples TRBV5-1 to TRBJ1-1, with D possibly matching TRBD1 (5 bases). CDR1 SGHRS and CDR2 YFSETQ come from the germline V gene. The CDR3 has 16 amino acids. V dropped 2 bases and J dropped 0 bases, with 14 bases sitting between them. CDR3 region: CASSFTGNLMNTEAFF. In DNA form, the CDR3 reads TGCGCCAGCAGCTTCACAGGCAATCTCATGAACACTGAAGCTTTCTTT.

This clone was observed a handful of times. This chain uses TRBV19 with TRBJ1-2; the D gene is possibly TRBD1 (6 bases). Germline-derived CDR1 and CDR2 are LNHDA and SQIVND (reference sequence). Trimming shortened V by 9 bases and J by 4 bases, and 15 bases separated the two germline ends. The length of the CDR3 is 13 residues. The CDR3 reads CASLEQGRYGYTF. CDR3 DNA sequence: TGTGCCAGCCTAGAACAGGGACGCTATGGCTACACCTTC.

The V gene is TRBV28, the J gene TRBJ1-4; D is unclear. Germline V gene lookup returns CDR1 MDHEN and CDR2 SYDVKM. The CDR3 runs 15 residues. Trimming cost V 1 base and J 4 bases, with 10 bases left between them. Written as DNA, the CDR3 is TGTGCCAGCAGTTTATTTCGGGGAAGTAATGAAAAACTGTTTTTT. Its translation: CASSLFRGSNEKLFF. The full variable domain, in which reference TRBV28 and TRBJ1-4 provide the parts outside the CDR3, is DVKVTQSSRYLVKRTGEKVFLECVQDMDHENMFWYRQDPGLGLRLIYFSYDVKMKEKGDIPEGYSVSREKKERFSLILESASTNQTSMYLCASSLFRGSNEKLFFGSGTQLSVL.

The chain recombines TRBV27 with TRBJ1-2; tentatively, D is TRBD1 (5 bases). The CDR3 is made up of 15 amino acids. V was shortened by 3 bases and J by 6 bases, with 17 bases between the two germline ends. Looked up from germline, CDR1 is MNHEY and CDR2 is SMNVEV (reference sequence). Written as DNA, the CDR3 is TGTGCCAGCAGTTTGGAGGTTGGGGGGGACCATGGCTACACCTTC. Protein: CASSLEVGGDHGYTF.

CDR3 DNA: TGCGCCAGCAGCTTGGAGCTATCCTCACCCCTCCACTTT. It is translated as CASSLELSSPLHF. The rearrangement joins TRBV5-1 to TRBJ1-6; D not certain. Germline V gene data show CDR1 as SGHRS and CDR2 as YFSETQ. Trimming cost V 0 bases and J 10 bases, with 8 bases left between them. The CDR3 covers 13 residues.

V gene TRBV4-1 combines with J gene TRBJ1-1; weak D call: TRBD1 (5 bases). The germline V gene encodes CDR1 MGHRA and CDR2 YSYEKL. This CDR3 is built from 13 residues. Trimming took 2 bases from V and 5 from J, leaving 9 bases between them. The CDR3 nucleotides are TGCGCCAGCAGCCAACAGGGTAGTACTGAAGCTTTCTTT. As protein: CASSQQGSTEAFF.

The chain links TRBV7-8 to TRBJ1-2; perhaps TRBD1 as D (6 bases). This CDR3 has 16 amino acids. Germline V gene lookup returns CDR1 SGHVS and CDR2 FQNEAQ. Trimming removed 1 base from V and 0 bases from J, with 12 bases in between. The CDR3 DNA reads TGTGCCAGCAGCTTAGTAGACAGGAGATCTAACTATGGCTACACCTTC. This codes for CASSLVDRRSNYGYTF. Full variable domain (outside the CDR3, taken from reference TRBV7-8 and TRBJ1-2): GAGVSQSPRYKVAKRGQDVALRCDPISGHVSLFWYQQALGQGPEFLTYFQNEAQLDKSGLPSDRFFAERPEGSVSTLKIQRTQQEDSAVYLCASSLVDRRSNYGYTFGSGTRLTVV.

The table lists this clone with a few counts. This sample also contains other DNA sequences that code for the same CDR3. CDR3 nucleotides: TGTGCCAGCAGCTCGAATGAAAAACTGTTTTTT. This gives the protein CASSSNEKLFF. The chain combines TRBV9 with TRBJ1-4; no clear D gene. V lost 4 bases and J 5 bases, leaving 3 bases between the germline ends. The CDR3 loop spans 11 amino acids. Germline-derived CDR1 and CDR2 are SGDLS and YYNGEE.

The rearrangement uses TRBV7-3 and TRBJ1-2; 8 bases are shared with TRBD1. Trimming at V came to 5 bases and at J to 6 bases, leaving 11 bases not matched to a gene. CDR1 is SGHTA, CDR2 FQGTGA, per germline. The length of the CDR3 is 15 residues. CDR3 in amino acids: CASSLSPGQGDGYTF. CDR3 in DNA: TGTGCCAGCAGCCTTTCACCTGGACAGGGCGATGGCTACACCTTC.

The rearrangement links TRBV12-5 to TRBJ2-2, with D hard to call. Trimming removed 5 bases from V and 1 base from J, with 14 bases in between. Germline CDR1 and CDR2: LGHNT and FRNRAP. This CDR3 comprises 16 residues. The CDR3 region is CASGRGPLGNTGELFF. CDR3 in DNA: TGTGCTAGTGGTCGAGGCCCACTTGGGAACACCGGGGAGCTGTTTTTT.

This chain links TRBV2 with TRBJ2-7, with a weak D call TRBD2 (6 bases). The CDR3 consists of 13 residues. CDR1 and CDR2 from the germline V gene are SNHLY and FYNNEI. V shed 8 bases and J shed 0 bases, with 11 bases lying between them. CDR3 loop: CASRDWISYEQYF. In DNA form, the CDR3 reads TGTGCCAGCCGGGACTGGATCTCCTACGAGCAGTACTTC.

This chain joins TRBV19 and TRBJ2-1; 16 nucleotides line up with TRBD2. This CDR3 is built from 15 residues. Trimming at V came to 5 bases and at J to 8 bases, leaving 3 bases not matched to a gene. The V gene's germline CDR1 is LNHDA and CDR2 SQIVND (reference sequence). The CDR3 sequence: CASSGGLAGGHEQFF. CDR3 nucleotide sequence: TGTGCCAGTAGTGGGGGACTAGCGGGAGGGCATGAGCAGTTCTTC.

This CDR3 is CASSIQDRENTEAFF. The CDR3 DNA follows: TGTGCCAGTAGTATACAGGACAGGGAGAACACTGAAGCTTTCTTT. The chain employs TRBV19 and TRBJ1-1; 8 positions agree with TRBD1. Germline CDR1 is LNHDA and CDR2 is SQIVND (reference sequence). CDR3 length: 15 amino acids. The V gene end was trimmed by 2 bases and the J gene end by 1 base; junction bases not matched to a gene: 3.

The chain carries TRBV15 and TRBJ2-3; D may be TRBD2 (6 bases). Trimming took off 0 bases at V and 2 bases at J, with 12 bases between the two ends. CDR1 is LNHNV, CDR2 YYDKDF, per germline (reference sequence). The CDR3 contains 16 residues. CDR3 coding DNA: TGTGCCACCAGCAGAGACGGCGGGACCGTCACAGATACGCAGTATTTT. Translating gives CATSRDGGTVTDTQYF.

The chain couples TRBV7-2 to TRBJ1-2; D possibly corresponds to TRBD1 (6 bases). Trimming took off 4 bases at V and 2 bases at J, with 8 bases between the two ends. CDR3 length: 13 residues. CDR1 is SGHTA, CDR2 FQGNSA, per germline. The CDR3 loop is CASSSGQNYGYTF. The DNA of the CDR3 is TGTGCCAGCAGCTCAGGACAGAACTATGGCTACACCTTC. The complete variable domain, with remaining parts taken from reference TRBV7-2 and TRBJ1-2, reads GAGVSQSPSNKVTEKGKDVELRCDPISGHTALYWYRQSLGQGLEFLIYFQGNSAPDKSGLPSDRFSAERTGGSVSTLTIQRTQQEDSAVYLCASSSGQNYGYTFGSGTRLTVV.

The chain recombines TRBV25-1 with TRBJ1-1; possible D gene TRBD1, 6 bases. The CDR3 spans 14 residues. V dropped 3 bases and J dropped 6 bases, with 14 bases sitting between them. CDR1 is MGHDK, CDR2 SYGVNS, per germline. The CDR3 is CASSDGIRGPEAFF. The CDR3 nucleotides are TGTGCCAGCAGTGATGGAATCAGGGGACCTGAAGCTTTCTTT.

This rearrangement joins TRBV30 to TRBJ1-1, with D unresolved. Trimming left V 8 bases short and J 5 bases short, with 18 bases between. The length of the CDR3 is 13 residues. CDR1 GTSNPN and CDR2 SVGIG come from the germline V gene (reference sequence). The CDR3 protein is CAISSYSGTEAFF. For the CDR3, the DNA is TGTGCCATCTCCTCTTACAGCGGTACTGAAGCTTTCTTT.

The chain has TRBV5-1 and TRBJ1-1; the match to TRBD1 covers 9 bases. Trimming removed 1 base from V and 0 bases from J; junction bases left unmatched: 7. The CDR3 is 17 residues long. The germline V gene encodes CDR1 SGHRS and CDR2 YFSETQ. In DNA form, the CDR3 reads TGCGCCAGCAGCTTGCCGGGACAGGGAAGGGTGAACACTGAAGCTTTCTTT. Amino acids: CASSLPGQGRVNTEAFF.

The chain couples TRBV5-3 to TRBJ2-7; 11 nucleotides match TRBD2. TRBV5-3 is given ORF status, its function remaining uncertain. After removal of 1 base from V and 3 bases from J, the junction contained 12 bases not matched to a gene. This CDR3 region has 18 residues. The CDR3 DNA follows: TGTGCCAGAAGCTTGACGGTAGTGGGACTAGCGGAGATCTACGAGCAGTACTTC. Translating it yields CARSLTVVGLAEIYEQYF.

The rearrangement links TRBV5-1 to TRBJ1-1; D is unclear. Germline CDR1 and CDR2: SGHRS and YFSETQ. Trimming removed 2 bases at V and 1 base at J, with 15 bases between. The CDR3 sequence is 16 residues long. CDR3 coding DNA: TGCGCCAGCAGCTTAACCTTACTAGCCGAGAACACTGAAGCTTTCTTT. Translation gives CASSLTLLAENTEAFF.

V is TRBV30 and J is TRBJ1-1; D is unresolved. The V end lost 5 bases, the J end lost 2 bases, and 15 bases lay between the germline ends. The CDR3 length is 14 residues. From germline, CDR1 is GTSNPN and CDR2 SVGIG (reference sequence). The CDR3 sequence: CAWRSGSHNTEAFF. CDR3 sequence (DNA): TGTGCCTGGCGAAGTGGCTCCCATAACACTGAAGCTTTCTTT. Combining the CDR3 with reference TRBV30 and TRBJ1-1 gives the whole variable domain SQTIHQWPATLVQPVGSPLSLECTVEGTSNPNLYWYRQAAGRGLQLLFYSVGIGQISSEVPQNLSASRPQDRQFILSSKKLLLSDSGFYLCAWRSGSHNTEAFFGQGTRLTVV.